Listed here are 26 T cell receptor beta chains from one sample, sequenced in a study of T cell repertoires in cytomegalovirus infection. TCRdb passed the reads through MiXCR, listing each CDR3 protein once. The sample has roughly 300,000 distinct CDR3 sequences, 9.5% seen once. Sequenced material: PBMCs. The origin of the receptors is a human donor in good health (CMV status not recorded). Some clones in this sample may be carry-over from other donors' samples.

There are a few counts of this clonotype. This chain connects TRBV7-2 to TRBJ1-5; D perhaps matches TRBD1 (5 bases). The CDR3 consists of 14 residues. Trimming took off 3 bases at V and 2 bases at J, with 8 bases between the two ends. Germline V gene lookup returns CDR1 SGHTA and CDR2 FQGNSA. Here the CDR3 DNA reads TGTGCCAGCAGCTTGAACAGGCGCAATCAGCCCCAGCATTTT. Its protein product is CASSLNRRNQPQHF.

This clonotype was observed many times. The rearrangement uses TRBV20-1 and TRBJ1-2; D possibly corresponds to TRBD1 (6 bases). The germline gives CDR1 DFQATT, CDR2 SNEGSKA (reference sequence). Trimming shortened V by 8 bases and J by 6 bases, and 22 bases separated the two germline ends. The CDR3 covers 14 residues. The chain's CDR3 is CSSPGTFRLDGYTF. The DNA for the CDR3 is TGCAGTAGCCCCGGGACATTCCGTTTGGATGGCTACACCTTC.

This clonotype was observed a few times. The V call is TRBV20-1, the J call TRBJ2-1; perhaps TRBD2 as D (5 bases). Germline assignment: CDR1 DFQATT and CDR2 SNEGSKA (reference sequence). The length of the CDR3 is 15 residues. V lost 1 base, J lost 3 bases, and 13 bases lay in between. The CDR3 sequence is CSARGGSGFYNEQFF. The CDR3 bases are TGCAGTGCTAGAGGGGGTTCGGGGTTCTACAATGAGCAGTTCTTC.

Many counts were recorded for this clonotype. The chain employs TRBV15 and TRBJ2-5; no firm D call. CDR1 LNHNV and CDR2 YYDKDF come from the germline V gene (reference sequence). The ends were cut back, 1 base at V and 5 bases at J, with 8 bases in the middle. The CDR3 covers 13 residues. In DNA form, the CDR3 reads TGTGCCACCAGCAGAGTTCCAGCGGAGACCCAGTACTTC. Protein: CATSRVPAETQYF. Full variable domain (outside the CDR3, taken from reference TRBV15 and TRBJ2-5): DAMVIQNPRYQVTQFGKPVTLSCSQTLNHNVMYWYQQKSSQAPKLLFHYYDKDFNNEADTPDNFQSRRPNTSFCFLDIRSPGLGDTAMYLCATSRVPAETQYFGPGTRLLVL.

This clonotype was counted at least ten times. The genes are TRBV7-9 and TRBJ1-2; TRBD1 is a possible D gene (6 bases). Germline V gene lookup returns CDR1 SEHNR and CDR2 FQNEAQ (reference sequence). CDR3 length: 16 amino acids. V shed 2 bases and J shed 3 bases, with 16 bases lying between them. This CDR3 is CASSLPTGQEDYGYTF. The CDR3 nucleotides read TGTGCCAGCAGCTTACCGACGGGACAAGAGGACTATGGCTACACCTTC.

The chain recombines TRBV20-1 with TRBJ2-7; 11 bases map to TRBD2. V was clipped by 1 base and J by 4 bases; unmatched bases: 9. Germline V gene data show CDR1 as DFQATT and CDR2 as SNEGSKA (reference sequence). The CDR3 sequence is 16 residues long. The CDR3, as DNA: TGCAGTGCTAGAGGACTAGCGGGGACGTATCTTTACGAGCAGTACTTC. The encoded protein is CSARGLAGTYLYEQYF.

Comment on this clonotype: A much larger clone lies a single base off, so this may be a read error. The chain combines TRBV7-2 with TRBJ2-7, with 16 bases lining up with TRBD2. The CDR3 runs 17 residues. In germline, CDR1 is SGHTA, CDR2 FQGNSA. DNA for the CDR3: TGTGCCAGCCGACCGGGACTAGCGGGGGGGAGCTCCAACGAGCAGTACTTC. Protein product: CASRPGLAGGSSNEQYF.

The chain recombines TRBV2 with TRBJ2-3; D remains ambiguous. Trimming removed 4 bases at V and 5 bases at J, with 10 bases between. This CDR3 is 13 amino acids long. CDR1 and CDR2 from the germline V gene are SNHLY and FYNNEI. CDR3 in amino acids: CASSASDIDTQYF. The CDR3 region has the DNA TGTGCCAGCAGTGCCAGTGATATAGATACGCAGTATTTT.

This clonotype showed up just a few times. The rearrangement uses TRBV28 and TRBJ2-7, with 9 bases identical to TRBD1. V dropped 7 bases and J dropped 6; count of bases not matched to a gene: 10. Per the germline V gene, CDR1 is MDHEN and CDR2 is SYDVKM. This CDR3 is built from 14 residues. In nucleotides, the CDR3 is TGTGCCAGCACTTTCGGGACAGGGAGGGCCGAGCAGTACTTC. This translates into CASTFGTGRAEQYF.

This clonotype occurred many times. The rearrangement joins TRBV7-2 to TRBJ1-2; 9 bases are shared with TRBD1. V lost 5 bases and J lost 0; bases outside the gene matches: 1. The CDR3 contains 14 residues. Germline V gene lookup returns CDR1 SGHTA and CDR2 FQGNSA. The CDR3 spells CASSRDRANYGYTF. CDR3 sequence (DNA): TGTGCCAGCAGCCGGGACAGGGCTAACTATGGCTACACCTTC.

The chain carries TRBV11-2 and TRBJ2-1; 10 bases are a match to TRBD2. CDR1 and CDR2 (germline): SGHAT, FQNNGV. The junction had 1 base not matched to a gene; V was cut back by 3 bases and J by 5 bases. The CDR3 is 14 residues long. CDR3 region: CASSFTSGNNEQFF. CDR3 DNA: TGTGCCAGCAGCTTCACTAGCGGGAACAATGAGCAGTTCTTC.

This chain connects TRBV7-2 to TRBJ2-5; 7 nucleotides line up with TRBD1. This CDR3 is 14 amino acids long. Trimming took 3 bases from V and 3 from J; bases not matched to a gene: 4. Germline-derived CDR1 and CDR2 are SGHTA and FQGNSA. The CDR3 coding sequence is TGTGCCAGCAGCTTCCGGGACAGTAAAGAGACCCAGTACTTC. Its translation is CASSFRDSKETQYF.

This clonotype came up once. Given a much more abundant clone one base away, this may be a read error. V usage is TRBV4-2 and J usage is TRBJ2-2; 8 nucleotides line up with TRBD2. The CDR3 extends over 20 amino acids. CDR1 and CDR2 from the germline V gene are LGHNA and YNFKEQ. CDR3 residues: CAGSHDTTKAGAGDTGELFF. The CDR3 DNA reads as TGTGCCGGCAGCCACGACACAACTAAAGCGGGGGCCGGGGACACCGGGGAGCTGTTTTTT.

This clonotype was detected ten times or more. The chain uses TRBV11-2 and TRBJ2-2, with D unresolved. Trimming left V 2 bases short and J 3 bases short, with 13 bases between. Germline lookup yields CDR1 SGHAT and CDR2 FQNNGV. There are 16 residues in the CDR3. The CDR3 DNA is TGTGCCAGCAGCTTACAACCCCGACTCCACACCGGGGAGCTGTTTTTT. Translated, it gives CASSLQPRLHTGELFF.

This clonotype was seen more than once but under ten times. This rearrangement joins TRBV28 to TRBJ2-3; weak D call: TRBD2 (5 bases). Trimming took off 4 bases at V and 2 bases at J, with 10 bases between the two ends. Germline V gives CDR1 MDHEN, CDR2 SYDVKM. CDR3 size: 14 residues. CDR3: CASSSRGFTDTQYF. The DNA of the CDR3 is TGTGCCAGCAGTTCACGAGGGTTCACAGATACGCAGTATTTT.

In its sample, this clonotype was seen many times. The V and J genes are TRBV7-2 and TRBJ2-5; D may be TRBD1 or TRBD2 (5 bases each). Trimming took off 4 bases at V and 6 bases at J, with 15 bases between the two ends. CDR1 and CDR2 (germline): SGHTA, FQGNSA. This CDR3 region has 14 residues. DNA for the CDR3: TGTGCCAGCAGCTACCCAGGGAGCGGAAAGACCCAGTACTTC. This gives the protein CASSYPGSGKTQYF.

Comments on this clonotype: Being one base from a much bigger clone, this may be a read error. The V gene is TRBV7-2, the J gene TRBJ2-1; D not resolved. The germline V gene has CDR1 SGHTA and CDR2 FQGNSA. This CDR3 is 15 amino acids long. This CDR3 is CANSLSRAAYNEQFF. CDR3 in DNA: TGTGCCAACAGCTTAAGTAGGGCGGCCTACAATGAGCAGTTCTTC.

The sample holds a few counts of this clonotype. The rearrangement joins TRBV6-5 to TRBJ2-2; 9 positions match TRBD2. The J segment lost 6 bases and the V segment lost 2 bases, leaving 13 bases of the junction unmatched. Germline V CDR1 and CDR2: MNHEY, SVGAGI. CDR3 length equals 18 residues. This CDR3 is CASSYGIGGGRAAGELFF. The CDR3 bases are TGTGCCAGCAGTTACGGTATTGGCGGCGGGAGGGCTGCCGGGGAGCTGTTTTTT.

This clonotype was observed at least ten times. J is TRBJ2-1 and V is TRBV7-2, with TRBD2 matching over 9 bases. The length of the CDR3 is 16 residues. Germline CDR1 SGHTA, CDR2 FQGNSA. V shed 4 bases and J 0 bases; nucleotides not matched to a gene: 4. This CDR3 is CASSYVSGGSYNEQFF. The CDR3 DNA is TGTGCCAGCAGCTACGTTAGCGGGGGCTCCTACAATGAGCAGTTCTTC.

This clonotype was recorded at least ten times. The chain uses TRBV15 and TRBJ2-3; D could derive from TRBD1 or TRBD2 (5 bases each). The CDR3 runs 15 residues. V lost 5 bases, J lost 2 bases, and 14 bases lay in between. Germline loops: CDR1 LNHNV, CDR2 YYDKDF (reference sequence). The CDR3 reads CATSPSRGPTDTQYF. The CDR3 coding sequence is TGTGCCACCAGCCCCTCCCGGGGACCCACAGATACGCAGTATTTT.

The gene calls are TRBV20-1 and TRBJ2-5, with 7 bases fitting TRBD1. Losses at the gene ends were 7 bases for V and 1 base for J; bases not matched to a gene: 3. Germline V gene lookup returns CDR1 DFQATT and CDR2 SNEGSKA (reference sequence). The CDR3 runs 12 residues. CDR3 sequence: CSVRTGQETQYF. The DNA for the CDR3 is TGCAGTGTTAGGACAGGCCAAGAGACCCAGTACTTC.

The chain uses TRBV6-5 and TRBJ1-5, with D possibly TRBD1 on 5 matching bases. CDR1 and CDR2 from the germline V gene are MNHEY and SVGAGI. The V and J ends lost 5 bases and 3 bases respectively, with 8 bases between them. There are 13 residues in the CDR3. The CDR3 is CASSTGVNQPQHF. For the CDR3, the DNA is TGTGCCAGCAGTACGGGGGTCAATCAGCCCCAGCATTTT.

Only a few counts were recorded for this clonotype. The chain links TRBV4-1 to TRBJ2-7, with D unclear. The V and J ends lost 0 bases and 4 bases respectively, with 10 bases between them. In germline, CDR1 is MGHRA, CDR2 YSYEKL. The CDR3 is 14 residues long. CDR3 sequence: CASSQDLTFYEQYF. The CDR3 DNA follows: TGCGCCAGCAGCCAAGATCTAACCTTTTACGAGCAGTACTTC.

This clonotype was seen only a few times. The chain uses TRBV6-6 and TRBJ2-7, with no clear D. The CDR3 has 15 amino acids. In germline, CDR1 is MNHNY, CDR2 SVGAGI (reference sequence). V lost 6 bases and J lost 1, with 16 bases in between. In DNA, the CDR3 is TGTGCCAGCAGCCCGACTCTACAGAGATCCTACGAGCAGTACTTC. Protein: CASSPTLQRSYEQYF.

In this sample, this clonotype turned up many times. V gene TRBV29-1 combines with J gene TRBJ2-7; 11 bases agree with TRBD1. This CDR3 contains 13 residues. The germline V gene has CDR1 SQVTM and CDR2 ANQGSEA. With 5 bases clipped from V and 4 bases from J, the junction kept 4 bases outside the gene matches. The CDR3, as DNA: TGCAGCGTTCCGGGACAGGGGGTTTACGAGCAGTACTTC. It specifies CSVPGQGVYEQYF.

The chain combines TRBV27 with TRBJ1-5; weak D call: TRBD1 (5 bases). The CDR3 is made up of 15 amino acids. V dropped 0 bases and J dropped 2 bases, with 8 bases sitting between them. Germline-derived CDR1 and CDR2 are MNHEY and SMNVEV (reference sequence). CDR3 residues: CASSLSSGRNQPQHF. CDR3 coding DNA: TGTGCCAGCAGTTTATCATCGGGACGCAATCAGCCCCAGCATTTT.